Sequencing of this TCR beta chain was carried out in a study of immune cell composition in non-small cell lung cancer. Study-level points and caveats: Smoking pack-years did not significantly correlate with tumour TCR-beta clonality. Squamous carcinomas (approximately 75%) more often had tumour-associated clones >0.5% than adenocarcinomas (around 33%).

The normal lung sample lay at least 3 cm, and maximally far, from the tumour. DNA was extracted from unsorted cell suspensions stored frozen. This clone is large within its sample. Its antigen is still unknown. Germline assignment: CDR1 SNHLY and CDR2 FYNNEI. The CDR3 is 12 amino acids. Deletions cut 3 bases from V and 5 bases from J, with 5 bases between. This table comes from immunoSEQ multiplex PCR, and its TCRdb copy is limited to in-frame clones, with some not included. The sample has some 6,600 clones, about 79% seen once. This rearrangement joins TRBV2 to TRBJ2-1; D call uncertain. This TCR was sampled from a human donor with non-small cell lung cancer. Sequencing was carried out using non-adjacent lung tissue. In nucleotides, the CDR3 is TGTGCCAGCAGTGAGTCGGACAATGAGCAGTTCTTC. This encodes CASSESDNEQFF. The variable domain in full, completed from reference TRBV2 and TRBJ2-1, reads EPEVTQTPSHQVTQMGQEVILRCVPISNHLYFYWYRQILGQKVEFLVSFYNNEISEKSEIFDDQFSVERPDGSNFTLKIRSTKLEDSAMYFCASSESDNEQFFGPGTRLTVL.